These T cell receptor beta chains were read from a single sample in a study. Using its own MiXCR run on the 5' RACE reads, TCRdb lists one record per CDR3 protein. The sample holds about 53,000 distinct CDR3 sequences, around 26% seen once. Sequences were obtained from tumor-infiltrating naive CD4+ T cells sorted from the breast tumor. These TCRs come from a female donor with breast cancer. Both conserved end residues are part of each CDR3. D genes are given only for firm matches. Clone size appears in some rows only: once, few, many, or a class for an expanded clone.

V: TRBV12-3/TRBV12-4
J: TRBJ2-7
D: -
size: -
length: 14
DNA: TGTGCCAGCAGAAAAGGGGGGGGGGTGTACGAGCTGTACTTC
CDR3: CASRKGGGVYELYF

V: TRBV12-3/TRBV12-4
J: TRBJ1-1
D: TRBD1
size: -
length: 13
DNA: TGTGCCAGCAGTTCACGCGACAGGGATCGGGCTTTCTTT
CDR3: CASSSRDRDRAFF

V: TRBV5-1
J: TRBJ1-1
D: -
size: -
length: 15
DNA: TGCGCCAGCGCTGCCTGGTCACTGGGGGACACTGAAGCTTTCTTT
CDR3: CASAAWSLGDTEAFF

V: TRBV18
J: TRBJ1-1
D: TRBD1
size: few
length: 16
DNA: TGTGCCAGCTCCCCAACCCAGGGACAGGGGGACACTGAAGCTTTCTTT
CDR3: CASSPTQGQGDTEAFF

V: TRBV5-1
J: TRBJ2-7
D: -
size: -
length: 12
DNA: TGCGCCAGCAGCAACCGGAACTACGAGCAGTACTTC
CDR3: CASSNRNYEQYF

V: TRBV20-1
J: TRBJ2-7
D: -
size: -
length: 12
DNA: TGCAGTGCTGGCGGGGCCACCTACGAGCAGTACTTC
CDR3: CSAGGATYEQYF

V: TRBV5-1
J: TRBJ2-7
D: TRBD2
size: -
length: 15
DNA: TGCGCCAGCACCCGGGAGGCAGGGAGAACCTACGAGCAGTACTTC
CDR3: CASTREAGRTYEQYF

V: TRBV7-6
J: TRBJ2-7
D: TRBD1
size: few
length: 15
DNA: TGTGCCAGCAGCTACAGAACCGGGACAGGGGTCGAGCAGTACTTC
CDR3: CASSYRTGTGVEQYF

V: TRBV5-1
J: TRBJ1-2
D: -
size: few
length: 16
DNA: TGCGCCAGCAGCTTGGGGCAGGGACCGTCTACCTATGGCTACACCTTC
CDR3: CASSLGQGPSTYGYTF

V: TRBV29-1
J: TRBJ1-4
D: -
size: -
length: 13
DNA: TGCAGCGGCAAGACAGCGGTGAATGAAAAACTGTTTTTT
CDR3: CSGKTAVNEKLFF

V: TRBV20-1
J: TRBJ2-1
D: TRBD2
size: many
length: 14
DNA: TGCAGTGCTAGAGATGGGGGCGGGAGGGATGAGCAGTTCTTC
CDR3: CSARDGGGRDEQFF

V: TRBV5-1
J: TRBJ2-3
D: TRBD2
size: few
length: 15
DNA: TGCGCCAGCAGCCGAACTCGGACTAGCGGAGATACGCAGTATTTT
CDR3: CASSRTRTSGDTQYF

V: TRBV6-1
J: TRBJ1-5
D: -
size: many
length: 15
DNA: TGTGCCAGCAGTGAACAGGGAGGGCCCAATCAGCCCCAGCATTTT
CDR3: CASSEQGGPNQPQHF

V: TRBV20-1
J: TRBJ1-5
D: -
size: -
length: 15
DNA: TGCAGTGCTCGAGACACCTCCCGCGGCAATCAGCCCCAGCATTTT
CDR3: CSARDTSRGNQPQHF

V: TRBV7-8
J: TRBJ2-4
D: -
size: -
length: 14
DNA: TGTGCCAGCAGCTCCTCCGGGAGACAAAACATTCAGTACTTC
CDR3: CASSSSGRQNIQYF

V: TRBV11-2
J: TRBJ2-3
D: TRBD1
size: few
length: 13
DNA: TGTGCCAGCTCAGGGGGCCCTACAGATACGCAGTATTTT
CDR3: CASSGGPTDTQYF

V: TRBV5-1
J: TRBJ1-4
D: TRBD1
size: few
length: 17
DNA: TGCGCCAGCAGTACAGGGGGCGCGTCGGCCGGTAATGAAAAACTGTTTTTT
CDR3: CASSTGGASAGNEKLFF

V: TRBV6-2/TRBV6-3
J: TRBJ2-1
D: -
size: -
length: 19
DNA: TGTGCCAGCACCCCGGGGGATCGGGATAAGGACGTGGGGTACAATGAGCAGTTCTTC
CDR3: CASTPGDRDKDVGYNEQFF

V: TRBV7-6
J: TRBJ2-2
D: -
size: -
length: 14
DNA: TGTGCCAGCGCCCAAGTTACGAACACCGGGGAGCTGTTTTTT
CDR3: CASAQVTNTGELFF

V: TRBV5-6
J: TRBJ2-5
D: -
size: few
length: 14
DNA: TGTGCCAGCAGCTTGACAGGCGGACAAGAGACCCAGTACTTC
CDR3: CASSLTGGQETQYF

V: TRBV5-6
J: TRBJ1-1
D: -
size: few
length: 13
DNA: TGTGCCAGCAGCTTCGGACTGCTCGGTGAAGCTTTCTTT
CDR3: CASSFGLLGEAFF

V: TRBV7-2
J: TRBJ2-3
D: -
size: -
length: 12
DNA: TGTGCCAGCAGCCGGAGGGTAGATACGCAGTATTTT
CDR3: CASSRRVDTQYF

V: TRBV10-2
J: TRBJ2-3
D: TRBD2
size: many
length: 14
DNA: TGCGCCAGCAGTGCGGGCGGGAGAGGAGATACGCAGTATTTT
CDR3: CASSAGGRGDTQYF

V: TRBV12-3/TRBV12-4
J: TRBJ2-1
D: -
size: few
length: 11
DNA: TGTGCCAGCAGTTTTCTGGATGAGCAGTTCTTC
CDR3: CASSFLDEQFF